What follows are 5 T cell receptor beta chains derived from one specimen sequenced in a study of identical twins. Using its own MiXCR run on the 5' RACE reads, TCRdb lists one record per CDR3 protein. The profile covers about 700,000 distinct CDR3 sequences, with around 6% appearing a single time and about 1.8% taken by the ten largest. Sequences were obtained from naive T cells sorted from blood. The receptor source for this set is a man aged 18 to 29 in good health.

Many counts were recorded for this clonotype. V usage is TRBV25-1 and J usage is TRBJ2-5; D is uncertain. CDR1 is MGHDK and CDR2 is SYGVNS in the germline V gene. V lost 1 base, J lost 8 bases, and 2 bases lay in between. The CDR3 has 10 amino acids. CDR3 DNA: TGTGCCAGCAGTGAATCAACCCAGTACTTC. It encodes CASSESTQYF.

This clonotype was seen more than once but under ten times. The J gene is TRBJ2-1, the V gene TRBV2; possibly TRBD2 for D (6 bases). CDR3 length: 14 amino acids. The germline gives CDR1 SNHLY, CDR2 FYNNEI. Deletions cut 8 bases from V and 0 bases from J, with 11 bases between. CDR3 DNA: TGTGCCAGCTGCCGGAGGGACTCCTACAATGAGCAGTTCTTC. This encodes CASCRRDSYNEQFF.

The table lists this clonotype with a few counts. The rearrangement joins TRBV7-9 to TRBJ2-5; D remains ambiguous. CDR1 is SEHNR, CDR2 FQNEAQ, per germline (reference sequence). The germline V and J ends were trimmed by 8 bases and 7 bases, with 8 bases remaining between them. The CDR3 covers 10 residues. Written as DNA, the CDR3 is TGTGCCAGCGGCTCCGGGACCCAGTACTTC. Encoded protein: CASGSGTQYF. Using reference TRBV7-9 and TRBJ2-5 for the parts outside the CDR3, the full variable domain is DTGVSQNPRHKITKRGQNVTFRCDPISEHNRLYWYRQTLGQGPEFLTYFQNEAQLEKSRLLSDRFSAERPKGSFSTLEIQRTEQGDSAMYLCASGSGTQYFGPGTRLLVL.

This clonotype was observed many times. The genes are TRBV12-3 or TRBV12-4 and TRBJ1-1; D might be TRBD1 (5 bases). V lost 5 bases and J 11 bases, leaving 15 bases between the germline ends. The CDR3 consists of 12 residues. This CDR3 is CASSNPDKAAFF. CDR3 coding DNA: TGTGCCAGCAGTAACCCGGACAAGGCGGCTTTCTTT.

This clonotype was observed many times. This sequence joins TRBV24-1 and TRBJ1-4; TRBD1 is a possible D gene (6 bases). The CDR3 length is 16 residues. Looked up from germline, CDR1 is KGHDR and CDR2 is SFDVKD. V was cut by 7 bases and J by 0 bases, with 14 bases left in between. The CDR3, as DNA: TGTGCCACCAGCGGGGGCCGCGATGCAACTAATGAAAAACTGTTTTTT. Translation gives CATSGGRDATNEKLFF.